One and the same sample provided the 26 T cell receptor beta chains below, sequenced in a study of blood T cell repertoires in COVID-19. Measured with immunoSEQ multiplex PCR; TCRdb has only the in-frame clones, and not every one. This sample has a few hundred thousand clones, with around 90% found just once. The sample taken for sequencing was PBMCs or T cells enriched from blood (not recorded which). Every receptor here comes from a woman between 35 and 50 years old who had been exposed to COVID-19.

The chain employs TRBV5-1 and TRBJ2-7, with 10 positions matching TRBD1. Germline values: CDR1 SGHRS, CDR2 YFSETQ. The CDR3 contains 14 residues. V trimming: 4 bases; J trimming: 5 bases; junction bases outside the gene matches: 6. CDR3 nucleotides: TGCGCCAGCAGCCTGACCGGGACAGGGGACGAGCAGTACTTC. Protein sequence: CASSLTGTGDEQYF.

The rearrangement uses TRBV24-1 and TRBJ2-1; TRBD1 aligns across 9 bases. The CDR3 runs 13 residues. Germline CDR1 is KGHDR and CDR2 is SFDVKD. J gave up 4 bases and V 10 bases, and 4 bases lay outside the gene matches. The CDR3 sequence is CATGTGSYNEQFF. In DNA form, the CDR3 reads TGTGCCACAGGGACAGGGTCATACAATGAGCAGTTCTTC.

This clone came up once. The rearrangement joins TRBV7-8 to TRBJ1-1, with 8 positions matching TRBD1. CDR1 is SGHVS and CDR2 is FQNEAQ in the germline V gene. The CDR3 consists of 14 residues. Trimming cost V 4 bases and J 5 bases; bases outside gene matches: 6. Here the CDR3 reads CASSSYRGETEAFF. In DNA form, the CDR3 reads TGTGCCAGCAGCTCATACAGGGGGGAGACTGAAGCTTTCTTT.

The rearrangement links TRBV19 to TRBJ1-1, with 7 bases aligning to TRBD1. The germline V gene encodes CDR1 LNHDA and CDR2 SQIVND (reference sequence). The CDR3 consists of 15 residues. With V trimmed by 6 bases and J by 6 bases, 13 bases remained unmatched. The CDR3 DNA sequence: TGTGCCAGTAGCAATATCGACAGGGACCAAGCTGAAGCTTTCTTT. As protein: CASSNIDRDQAEAFF.

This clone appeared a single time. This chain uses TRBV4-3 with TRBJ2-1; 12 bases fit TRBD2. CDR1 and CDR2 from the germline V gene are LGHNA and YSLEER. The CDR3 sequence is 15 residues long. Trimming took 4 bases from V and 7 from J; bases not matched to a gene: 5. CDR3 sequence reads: CASSPSTSGGNEQFF. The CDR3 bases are TGCGCCAGCAGCCCATCGACTAGCGGGGGAAATGAGCAGTTCTTC.

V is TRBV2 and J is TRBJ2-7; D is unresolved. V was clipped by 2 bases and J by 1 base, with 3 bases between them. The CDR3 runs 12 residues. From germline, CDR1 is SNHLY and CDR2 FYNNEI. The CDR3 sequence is CASSERSYEQYF. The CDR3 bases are TGTGCCAGCAGTGAACGTTCCTACGAGCAGTACTTC.

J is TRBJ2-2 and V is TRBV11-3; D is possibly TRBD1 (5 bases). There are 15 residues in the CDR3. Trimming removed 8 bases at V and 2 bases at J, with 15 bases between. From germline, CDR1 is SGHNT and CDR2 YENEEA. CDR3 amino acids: CASSLGGANTGELFF. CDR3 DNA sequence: TGTGCCAGCTCGTTGGGTGGGGCAAACACCGGGGAGCTGTTTTTT.

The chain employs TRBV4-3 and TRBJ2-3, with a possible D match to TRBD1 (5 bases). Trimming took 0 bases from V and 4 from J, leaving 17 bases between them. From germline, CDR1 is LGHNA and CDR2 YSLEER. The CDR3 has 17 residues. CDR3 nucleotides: TGCGCCAGCAGCCAAGAAGGGGTCCTCGTCGGTCCAGATACGCAGTATTTT. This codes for CASSQEGVLVGPDTQYF.

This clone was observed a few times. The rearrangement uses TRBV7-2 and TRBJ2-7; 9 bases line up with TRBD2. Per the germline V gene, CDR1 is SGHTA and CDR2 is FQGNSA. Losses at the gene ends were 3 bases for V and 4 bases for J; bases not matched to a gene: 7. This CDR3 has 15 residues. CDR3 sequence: CASSFSGGLSYEQYF. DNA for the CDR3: TGTGCCAGCAGCTTTAGCGGGGGTCTTAGTTACGAGCAGTACTTC.

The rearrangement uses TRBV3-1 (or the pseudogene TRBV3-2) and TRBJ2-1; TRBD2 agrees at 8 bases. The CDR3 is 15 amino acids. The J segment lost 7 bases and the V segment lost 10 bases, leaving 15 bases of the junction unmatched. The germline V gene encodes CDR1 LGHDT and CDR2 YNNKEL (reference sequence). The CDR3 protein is CATEERGPPGNEQFF. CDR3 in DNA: TGTGCCACCGAAGAGCGGGGGCCCCCGGGAAATGAGCAGTTCTTC.

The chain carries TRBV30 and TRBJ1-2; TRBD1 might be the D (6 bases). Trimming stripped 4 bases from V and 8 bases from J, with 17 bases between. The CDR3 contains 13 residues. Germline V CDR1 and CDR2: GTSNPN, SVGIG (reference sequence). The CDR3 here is CAWIGGGADGYTF. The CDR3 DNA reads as TGTGCCTGGATTGGGGGGGGCGCGGACGGCTACACCTTC.

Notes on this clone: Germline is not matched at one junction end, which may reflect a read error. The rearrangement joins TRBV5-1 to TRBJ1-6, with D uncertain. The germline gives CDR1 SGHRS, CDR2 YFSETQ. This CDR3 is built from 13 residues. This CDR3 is CASSSSTNSPLHF. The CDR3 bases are TGTGCCAGCAGCTCCAGTACAAATTCACCCCTCCACTTT. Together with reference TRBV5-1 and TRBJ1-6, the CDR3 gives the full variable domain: KAGVTQTPRYLIKTRGQQVTLSCSPISGHRSVSWYQQTPGQGLQFLFEYFSETQRNKGNFPGRFSGRQFSNSRSEMNVSTLELGDSALYLCASSSSTNSPLHFGNGTRLTVT.

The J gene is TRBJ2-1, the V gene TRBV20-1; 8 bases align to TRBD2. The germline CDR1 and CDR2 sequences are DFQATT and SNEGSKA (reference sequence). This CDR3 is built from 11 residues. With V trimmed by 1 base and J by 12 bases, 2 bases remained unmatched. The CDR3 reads CSARAGTRQFF. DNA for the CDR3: TGCAGTGCTAGAGCCGGGACTAGGCAGTTCTTC.

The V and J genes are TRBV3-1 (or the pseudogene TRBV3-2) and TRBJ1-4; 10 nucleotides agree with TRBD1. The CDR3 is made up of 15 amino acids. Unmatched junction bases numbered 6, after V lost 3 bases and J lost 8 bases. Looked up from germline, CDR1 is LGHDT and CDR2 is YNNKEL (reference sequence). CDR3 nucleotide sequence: TGTGCCAGCAGCCAGAGGGACAGGGGAGCGGAAAAACTGTTTTTT. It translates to CASSQRDRGAEKLFF.

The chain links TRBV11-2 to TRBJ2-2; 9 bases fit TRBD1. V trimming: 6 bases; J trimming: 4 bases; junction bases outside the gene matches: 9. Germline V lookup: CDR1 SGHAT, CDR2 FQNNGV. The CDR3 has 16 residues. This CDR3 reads CASRFTGTGFTGELFF. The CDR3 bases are TGTGCCAGCAGATTTACGGGGACAGGGTTCACCGGGGAGCTGTTTTTT.

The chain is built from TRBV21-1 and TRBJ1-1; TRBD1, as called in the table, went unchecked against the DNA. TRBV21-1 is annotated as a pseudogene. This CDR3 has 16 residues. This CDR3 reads CASSRGQGGEGTEAFF. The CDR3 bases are TGTGCCAGCAGCAGGGGACAGGGGGGGGAAGGCACTGAAGCTTTCTTT.

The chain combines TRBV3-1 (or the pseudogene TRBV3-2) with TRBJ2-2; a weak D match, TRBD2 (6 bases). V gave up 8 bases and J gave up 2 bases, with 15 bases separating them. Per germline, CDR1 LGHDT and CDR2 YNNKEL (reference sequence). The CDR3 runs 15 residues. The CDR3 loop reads CASLFQGGNTGELFF. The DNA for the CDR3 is TGTGCCAGCCTTTTTCAGGGAGGAAACACCGGGGAGCTGTTTTTT.

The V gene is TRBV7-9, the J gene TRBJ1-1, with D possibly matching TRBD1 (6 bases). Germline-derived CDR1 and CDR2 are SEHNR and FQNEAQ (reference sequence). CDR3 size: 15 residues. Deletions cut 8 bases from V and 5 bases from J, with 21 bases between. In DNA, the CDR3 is TGTGCCAGCGATAGGGCCGGGCAGGGGAGAACTGAAGCTTTCTTT. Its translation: CASDRAGQGRTEAFF.

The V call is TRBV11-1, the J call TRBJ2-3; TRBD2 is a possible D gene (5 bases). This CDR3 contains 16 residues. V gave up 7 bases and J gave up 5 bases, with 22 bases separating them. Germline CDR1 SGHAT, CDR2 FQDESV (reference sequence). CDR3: CASTPPSRGFGDTQYF. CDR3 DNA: TGTGCCAGCACCCCACCAAGTCGGGGATTTGGAGATACGCAGTATTTT. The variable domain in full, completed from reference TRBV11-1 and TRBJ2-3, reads EAEVAQSPRYKITEKSQAVAFWCDPISGHATLYWYRQILGQGPELLVQFQDESVVDDSQLPKDRFSAERLKGVDSTLKIQPAELGDSAMYLCASTPPSRGFGDTQYFGPGTRLTVL.

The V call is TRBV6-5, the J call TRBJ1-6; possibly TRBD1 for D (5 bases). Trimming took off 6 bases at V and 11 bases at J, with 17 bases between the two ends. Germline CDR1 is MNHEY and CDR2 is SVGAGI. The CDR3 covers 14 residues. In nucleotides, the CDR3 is TGTGCCAGCAGCGGTCGGGCCCCGGGGGCACCCCTCCACTTT. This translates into CASSGRAPGAPLHF.

CDR3 nucleotide sequence: TGTGCCAGTAGTATGGGCCAGGGGGCTGGAAACACCATATATTTT. This gives the protein CASSMGQGAGNTIYF. V is TRBV19 and J is TRBJ1-3, with 7 bases that match TRBD1. Trimming cost V 3 bases and J 2 bases; bases outside gene matches: 4. In germline, CDR1 is LNHDA, CDR2 SQIVND (reference sequence). The CDR3 is 15 residues long.

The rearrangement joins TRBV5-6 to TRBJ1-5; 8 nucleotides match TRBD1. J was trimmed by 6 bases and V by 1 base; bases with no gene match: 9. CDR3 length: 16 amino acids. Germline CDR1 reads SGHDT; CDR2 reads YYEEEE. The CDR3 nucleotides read TGTGCCAGCAGCTTGTTGACAGGGGACCGGGGTCAGCCCCAGCATTTT. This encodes CASSLLTGDRGQPQHF.

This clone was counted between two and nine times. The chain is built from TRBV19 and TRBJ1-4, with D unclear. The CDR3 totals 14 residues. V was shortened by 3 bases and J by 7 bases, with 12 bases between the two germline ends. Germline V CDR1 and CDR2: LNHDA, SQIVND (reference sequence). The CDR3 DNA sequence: TGTGCCAGTAGTATGCAGGCTCAGAGTGAAAAACTGTTTTTT. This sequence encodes CASSMQAQSEKLFF.

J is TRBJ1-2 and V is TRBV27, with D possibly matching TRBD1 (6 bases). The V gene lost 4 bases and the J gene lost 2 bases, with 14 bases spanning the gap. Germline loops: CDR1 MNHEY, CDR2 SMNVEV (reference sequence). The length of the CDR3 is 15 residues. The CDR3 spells CASSYKGQTNYGYTF. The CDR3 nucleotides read TGTGCCAGCAGTTATAAAGGACAGACCAACTATGGCTACACCTTC.

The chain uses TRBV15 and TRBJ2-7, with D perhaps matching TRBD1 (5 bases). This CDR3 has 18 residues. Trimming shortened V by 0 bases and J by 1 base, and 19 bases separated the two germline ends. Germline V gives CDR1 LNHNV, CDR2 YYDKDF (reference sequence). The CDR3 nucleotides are TGTGCCACCAGCAGAGAAGGGGCTCAGTTCCAGGTTTCCTACGAGCAGTACGTC. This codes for CATSREGAQFQVSYEQYV.

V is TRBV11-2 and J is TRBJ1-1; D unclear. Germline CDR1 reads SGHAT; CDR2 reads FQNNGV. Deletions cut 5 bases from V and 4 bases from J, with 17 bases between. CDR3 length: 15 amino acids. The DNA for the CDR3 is TGTGCCAGCAGCAGCACACGGGGTCCTGCCACTGAAGCTTTCTTT. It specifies CASSSTRGPATEAFF.